This T cell receptor (beta chain) was sequenced during a study of beta chain features in type 1 diabetes. Findings and caveats of the study: More deletions and fewer insertions at VDJ junctions were found in patients with type 1 diabetes.

V lost 0 bases and J lost 4; bases outside the gene matches: 4. The CDR3 spans 15 residues. Germline values: CDR1 SGHAT, CDR2 FQNNGV. Concerning this clone: Its antigen is not identified.

Sequencing targeted expressed TCRB transcripts, as all isolated RNA had been reverse transcribed. TCRdb keeps only in-frame clones here, not all; method: immunoSEQ multiplex PCR. This repertoire shows approximately 470,000 clones, 30% found once; its top ten account for 0.06% to 0.07%. Every sorted population was more than 98% pure. The chain employs TRBV11-2 and TRBJ2-7; TRBD2 matches 9 bases. The TCR sequence derives from a man between 18 and 29 years old in good health. Input material: naive CD4+ T cells from blood. The CDR3 DNA follows: TGTGCCAGCAGCTTAGACGGACTAGCGCCGTACGAGCAGTACTTC. Translating gives CASSLDGLAPYEQYF.